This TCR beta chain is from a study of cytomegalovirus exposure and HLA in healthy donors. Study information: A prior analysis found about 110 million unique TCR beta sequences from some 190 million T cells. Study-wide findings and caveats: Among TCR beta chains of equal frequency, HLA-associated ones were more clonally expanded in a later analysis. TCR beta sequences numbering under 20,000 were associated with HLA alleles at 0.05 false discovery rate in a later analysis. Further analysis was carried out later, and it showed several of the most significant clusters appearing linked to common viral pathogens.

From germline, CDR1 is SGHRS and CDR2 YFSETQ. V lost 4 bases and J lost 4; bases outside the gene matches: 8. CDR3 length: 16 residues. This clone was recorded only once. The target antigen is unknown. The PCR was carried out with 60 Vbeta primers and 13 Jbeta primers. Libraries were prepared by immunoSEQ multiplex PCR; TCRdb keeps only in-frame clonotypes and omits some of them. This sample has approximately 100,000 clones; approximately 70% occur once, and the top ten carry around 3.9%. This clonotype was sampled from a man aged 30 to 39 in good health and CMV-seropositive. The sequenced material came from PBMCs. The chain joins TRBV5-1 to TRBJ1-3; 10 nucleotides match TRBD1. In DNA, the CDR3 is TGCGCCAGCAGCCTCGTGAGACAGGGGGCCGGAAACACCATATATTTT. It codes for CASSLVRQGAGNTIYF.